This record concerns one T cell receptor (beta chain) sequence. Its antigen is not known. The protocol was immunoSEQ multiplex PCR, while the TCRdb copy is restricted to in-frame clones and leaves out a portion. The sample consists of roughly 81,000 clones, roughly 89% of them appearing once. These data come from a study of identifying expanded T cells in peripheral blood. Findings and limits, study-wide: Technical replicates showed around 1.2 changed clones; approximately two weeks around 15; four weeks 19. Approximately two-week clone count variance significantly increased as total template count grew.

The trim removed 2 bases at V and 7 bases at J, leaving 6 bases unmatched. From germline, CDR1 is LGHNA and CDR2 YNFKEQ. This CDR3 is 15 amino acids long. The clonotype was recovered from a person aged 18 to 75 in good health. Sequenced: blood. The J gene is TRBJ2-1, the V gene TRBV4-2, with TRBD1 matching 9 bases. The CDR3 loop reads CASSQRDRDENEQFF. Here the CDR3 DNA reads TGTGCCAGCAGCCAACGGGACAGGGACGAGAATGAGCAGTTCTTC.